Presented here are 27 T cell receptor beta chains from one specimen sequenced in a study of T cells in Graves' hyperthyroidism and ophthalmopathy. Amplified regions were TCR beta CDR3 sequences from RNA transcripts. TCR CDR3 regions were first amplified by RT-PCR with HTBI primers. TCRdb re-called the multiplex PCR reads through MiXCR, storing one row per CDR3 protein. The sample carries some 500,000 distinct CDR3 sequences, about 16% recorded once. The sequencing input was blood. The receptor source for this set is a woman younger than 45 with Graves' ophthalmopathy.

Ten or more counts support this clonotype. This chain connects TRBV6-5 to TRBJ1-5; tentatively, D is TRBD1 (5 bases). V lost 2 bases and J 2 bases, leaving 7 bases between the germline ends. This CDR3 is 14 amino acids long. Germline CDR1 and CDR2: MNHEY and SVGAGI. The CDR3 is CASSYRGGNQPQHF. CDR3 nucleotide sequence: TGTGCCAGCAGTTACAGGGGTGGCAATCAGCCCCAGCATTTT.

This clonotype was observed at least ten times. The chain joins TRBV10-1 to TRBJ2-3; D uncertain. CDR3 length: 13 residues. V gave up 3 bases and J gave up 2 bases, with 6 bases separating them. Looked up from germline, CDR1 is WNHNN and CDR2 is SYGVQD (reference sequence). CDR3 coding DNA: TGCGCCAGCAGTGAACCGAACACAGATACGCAGTATTTT. It codes for CASSEPNTDTQYF.

This clonotype has at least ten counts. The rearrangement uses TRBV2 and TRBJ2-5; tentative D call: TRBD2 (5 bases). The ends were cut back, 5 bases at V and 5 bases at J, with 9 bases in the middle. Germline V gives CDR1 SNHLY, CDR2 FYNNEI. The CDR3 is 12 amino acids. CDR3 amino acids: CASSRTGETQYF. As DNA, the CDR3 is TGTGCCAGCAGTCGGACGGGGGAGACCCAGTACTTC.

The gene calls are TRBV18 and TRBJ2-1; the D call may be TRBD1 or TRBD2 (6 bases each). The germline V gene has CDR1 KGHSH and CDR2 LQKENI. The CDR3 totals 15 residues. Trimming took off 4 bases at V and 0 bases at J, with 10 bases between the two ends. The CDR3 loop is CASSQGGNSYNEQFF. In nucleotides, the CDR3 is TGTGCCAGCTCACAGGGGGGAAACTCCTACAATGAGCAGTTCTTC. The full variable domain, completed using reference TRBV18 and TRBJ2-1, is NAGVMQNPRHLVRRRGQEARLRCSPMKGHSHVYWYRQLPEEGLKFMVYLQKENIIDESGMPKERFSAEFPKEGPSILRIQQVVRGDSAAYFCASSQGGNSYNEQFFGPGTRLTVL.

The table lists this clonotype with a few counts. The chain couples TRBV7-2 to TRBJ2-2; D uncertain. The CDR3 consists of 15 residues. Trimming removed 6 bases from V and 3 bases from J, with 14 bases in between. Germline V CDR1 and CDR2: SGHTA, FQGNSA. The CDR3 spells CASSPVTIHTGELFF. Written as DNA, the CDR3 is TGTGCCAGCAGTCCCGTTACGATACACACCGGGGAGCTGTTTTTT.

This clonotype has a count of ten or more. The V and J genes are TRBV5-1 and TRBJ2-5, with D possibly TRBD1 on 7 matching bases. Trimming took 1 base from V and 5 from J, leaving 21 bases between them. The CDR3 length is 17 residues. From germline, CDR1 is SGHRS and CDR2 YFSETQ. The CDR3 coding sequence is TGCGCCAGCAGCTTGTCGGGCGCCCGACAGGGAGGTGAGACCCAGTACTTC. Protein: CASSLSGARQGGETQYF. Full variable domain (rest looked up from reference TRBV5-1 and TRBJ2-5): KAGVTQTPRYLIKTRGQQVTLSCSPISGHRSVSWYQQTPGQGLQFLFEYFSETQRNKGNFPGRFSGRQFSNSRSEMNVSTLELGDSALYLCASSLSGARQGGETQYFGPGTRLLVL.

Points on this clonotype: This clone may be a read error of a much larger clone one base away. This sequence joins TRBV6-1 and TRBJ2-7; D remains ambiguous. Germline loops: CDR1 MNHNS, CDR2 SASEGT. The CDR3 totals 12 residues. The V end was cut by 5 bases, the J end by 6 bases, with 11 bases between. The CDR3 spells CASSLHQCEQYF. The CDR3 region has the DNA TGTGCCAGCAGTCTTCACCAGTGCGAGCAGTACTTC.

This clonotype came up a few times. The J gene is TRBJ2-3, the V gene TRBV10-3; no clear D gene. Trimming took off 11 bases at V and 2 bases at J, with 11 bases between the two ends. Looked up from germline, CDR1 is ENHRY and CDR2 is SYGVKD. There are 12 residues in the CDR3. The CDR3 region has the DNA TGTGCCGCCGGCAAAGACACAGATACGCAGTATTTT. As protein: CAAGKDTDTQYF.

This clonotype was recorded many times. V usage is TRBV20-1 and J usage is TRBJ2-1, with 13 bases aligning to TRBD2. The ends lost 3 bases at V and 7 bases at J; junction bases unmatched: 9. Germline values: CDR1 DFQATT, CDR2 SNEGSKA (reference sequence). The CDR3 runs 16 residues. Here the CDR3 reads CSASSLLAGGRNEQFF. The CDR3, as DNA: TGCAGTGCTAGTTCCCTACTAGCGGGAGGGAGAAATGAGCAGTTCTTC.

There are many counts of this clonotype. The chain is built from TRBV7-8 and TRBJ2-7, with no clear D. V shed 0 bases and J shed 0 bases, with 6 bases lying between them. CDR1 is SGHVS, CDR2 FQNEAQ, per germline. This CDR3 region has 14 residues. CDR3 sequence: CASSLASLSYEQYF. As DNA, the CDR3 is TGTGCCAGCAGCTTAGCGTCGCTCTCCTACGAGCAGTACTTC. The entire variable domain, with the rest obtained from reference TRBV7-8 and TRBJ2-7, is as follows: GAGVSQSPRYKVAKRGQDVALRCDPISGHVSLFWYQQALGQGPEFLTYFQNEAQLDKSGLPSDRFFAERPEGSVSTLKIQRTQQEDSAVYLCASSLASLSYEQYFGPGTRLTVT.

This clonotype was detected ten times or more. The chain couples TRBV5-1 to TRBJ1-1, with D possibly matching TRBD1 (6 bases). V gave up 1 base and J gave up 5 bases, with 15 bases separating them. Germline V gene lookup returns CDR1 SGHRS and CDR2 YFSETQ. The CDR3 length is 15 residues. CDR3 amino acids: CASSLTAGDSTEAFF. The CDR3 nucleotides read TGCGCCAGCAGCTTGACCGCAGGGGATAGTACTGAAGCTTTCTTT.

V is TRBV6-1 and J is TRBJ2-7; D is possibly TRBD2 (5 bases). The length of the CDR3 is 15 residues. Per the germline V gene, CDR1 is MNHNS and CDR2 is SASEGT. Trimming removed 1 base at V and 0 bases at J, with 10 bases between. The CDR3 loop is CASSEGRGASYEQYF. CDR3 DNA: TGTGCCAGCAGTGAAGGACGGGGAGCCTCCTACGAGCAGTACTTC.

The chain links TRBV6-2 or TRBV6-3 to TRBJ2-2; tentative D call: TRBD1 (6 bases). V was clipped by 6 bases and J by 7 bases, with 9 bases between them. Germline values: CDR1 MNHEY, CDR2 SVGEGT. This CDR3 has 12 residues. CDR3 region: CASRRTDGELFF. The CDR3 coding sequence is TGTGCCAGCAGACGGACAGACGGGGAGCTGTTTTTT.

This clonotype has at least ten counts. This chain links TRBV18 with TRBJ2-2, with TRBD2 as a possible D gene (5 bases). Trimming took 4 bases from V and 4 from J, leaving 10 bases between them. The CDR3 totals 14 residues. Germline values: CDR1 KGHSH, CDR2 LQKENI. The CDR3 DNA reads TGTGCCAGCTCACTGCGCGGAGGCACCGGGGAGCTGTTTTTT. Protein sequence: CASSLRGGTGELFF. Drawing the rest from reference TRBV18 and TRBJ2-2, the complete variable domain is NAGVMQNPRHLVRRRGQEARLRCSPMKGHSHVYWYRQLPEEGLKFMVYLQKENIIDESGMPKERFSAEFPKEGPSILRIQQVVRGDSAAYFCASSLRGGTGELFFGEGSRLTVL.

This clonotype showed up many times. The J gene is TRBJ2-1, the V gene TRBV7-2; D unresolved. Germline CDR1 is SGHTA and CDR2 is FQGNSA. The CDR3 runs to 13 residues. V dropped 1 base and J dropped 7 bases, with 8 bases sitting between them. The CDR3 loop is CASSLVSLNEQFF. The CDR3 DNA reads TGTGCCAGCAGCTTAGTGTCTTTGAATGAGCAGTTCTTC.

This clonotype was detected only a few times. This sequence joins TRBV30 and TRBJ1-1, with 7 bases matching TRBD1. The V gene end was trimmed by 7 bases and the J gene end by 1 base; junction bases not matched to a gene: 3. Germline V gene sequence: CDR1 GTSNPN, CDR2 SVGIG (reference sequence). CDR3 length equals 12 residues. The CDR3 region has the DNA TGTGCCTACCGACAGGGGAACACTGAAGCTTTCTTT. Translation gives CAYRQGNTEAFF.

This clonotype has a count of ten or more. In nucleotides, the CDR3 is TGTGCCAGTAGTCAAGGGTCGGGCAGGGATCAGCCCCAGCATTTT. Its translation is CASSQGSGRDQPQHF. This rearrangement joins TRBV19 to TRBJ1-5; a possible D gene is TRBD1 (5 bases). The germline V gene encodes CDR1 LNHDA and CDR2 SQIVND (reference sequence). CDR3 size: 15 residues. Trimming stripped 5 bases from V and 5 bases from J, with 16 bases between.

This clonotype was seen at least ten times. This sequence joins TRBV6-1 and TRBJ2-7; D perhaps matches TRBD2 (5 bases). Trimming removed 5 bases at V and 4 bases at J, with 27 bases between. Germline CDR1 is MNHNS and CDR2 is SASEGT. CDR3 length: 18 residues. CDR3 protein: CASSTRGQAKKDFYEQYF. CDR3 coding DNA: TGTGCCAGCAGTACCCGAGGGCAAGCAAAAAAGGACTTTTACGAGCAGTACTTC.

This clonotype has at least ten counts. The V gene is TRBV7-9, the J gene TRBJ2-1; D not resolved. The CDR3 is made up of 17 amino acids. CDR1 SEHNR and CDR2 FQNEAQ come from the germline V gene (reference sequence). V was pared by 1 base and J by 3 bases, with 16 bases between. In DNA form, the CDR3 reads TGTGCCAGCAGCTTAGGTAAAAGCCTTCTTATCTACAATGAGCAGTTCTTC. It translates to CASSLGKSLLIYNEQFF. The full variable domain, rest sourced from reference TRBV7-9 and TRBJ2-1, is DTGVSQNPRHKITKRGQNVTFRCDPISEHNRLYWYRQTLGQGPEFLTYFQNEAQLEKSRLLSDRFSAERPKGSFSTLEIQRTEQGDSAMYLCASSLGKSLLIYNEQFFGPGTRLTVL.

This clonotype was seen ten or more times. J is TRBJ2-3 and V is TRBV28; TRBD2 agrees at 10 bases. This CDR3 spans 18 amino acids. V lost 4 bases to trimming and J lost 0 bases; unmatched junction nucleotides: 10. Germline assignment: CDR1 MDHEN and CDR2 SYDVKM. CDR3 bases: TGTGCCAGCAGTTCGGGACTAGCGCCTATTTCTAGCACAGATACGCAGTATTTT. This encodes CASSSGLAPISSTDTQYF.

V and J are TRBV6-5 and TRBJ1-1; 8 bases are a match to TRBD1. V dropped 4 bases and J dropped 7; count of bases not matched to a gene: 14. This CDR3 has 16 amino acids. Germline CDR1 is MNHEY and CDR2 is SVGAGI. CDR3 in DNA: TGTGCCAGCAGTTCCCGACAGGGGTCGAAAGGGCATGAAGCTTTCTTT. This gives the protein CASSSRQGSKGHEAFF.

Points on this clonotype: This may be a read error, as it is one base from a much larger clone. The chain links TRBV11-1 to TRBJ2-1, with no clear D. With 5 bases removed from V and 8 bases from J, the gap between germline ends came to 13 bases. CDR1 SGHAT and CDR2 FQDESV come from the germline V gene (reference sequence). This CDR3 contains 13 residues. The CDR3 coding sequence is TGTGCCAGCAGCCCGGCACTCAGGTATGAGCAGTTCTTC. Protein: CASSPALRYEQFF.

The table lists this clonotype with many counts. The rearrangement uses TRBV12-3 or TRBV12-4 and TRBJ1-1; no clear D. The CDR3 spans 13 residues. Trimming pared 3 bases from V and 1 base from J, leaving 6 bases between. The CDR3 reads CASSFTGNTEAFF. CDR3 nucleotide sequence: TGTGCCAGCAGTTTTACGGGGAACACTGAAGCTTTCTTT.

This chain links TRBV27 with TRBJ2-1, with D tentatively TRBD1 or TRBD2 (5 bases each). CDR3 length equals 12 residues. Per the germline V gene, CDR1 is MNHEY and CDR2 is SMNVEV (reference sequence). V gave up 3 bases and J gave up 8 bases, with 8 bases separating them. CDR3 coding DNA: TGTGCCAGCAGTTTCGGGGACGATGAGCAGTTCTTC. It specifies CASSFGDDEQFF.

Only a few counts were recorded for this clonotype. The chain links TRBV19 to TRBJ2-3; D possibly matches TRBD1 or TRBD2 (5 bases each). The CDR3 spans 15 residues. Trimming took 5 bases from V and 0 from J, leaving 12 bases between them. Germline-derived CDR1 and CDR2 are LNHDA and SQIVND (reference sequence). The CDR3 coding sequence is TGTGCCAGTAGTGTCCGGGACGAGAGCACAGATACGCAGTATTTT. Protein: CASSVRDESTDTQYF. The variable domain in full, with the rest retrieved from reference TRBV19 and TRBJ2-3, is DGGITQSPKYLFRKEGQNVTLSCEQNLNHDAMYWYRQDPGQGLRLIYYSQIVNDFQKGDIAEGYSVSREKKESFPLTVTSAQKNPTAFYLCASSVRDESTDTQYFGPGTRLTVL.

Only a few counts were recorded for this clonotype. This chain uses TRBV18 with TRBJ2-7; weak D call: TRBD2 (6 bases). Germline V gene data show CDR1 as KGHSH and CDR2 as LQKENI. The CDR3 consists of 14 residues. The ends were cut back, 3 bases at V and 5 bases at J, with 14 bases in the middle. The CDR3 reads CASSPEGFWDEQYF. The CDR3 DNA reads as TGTGCCAGCTCACCGGAGGGTTTCTGGGACGAGCAGTACTTC.

There are many counts of this clonotype. The chain has TRBV20-1 and TRBJ1-1; 8 nucleotides line up with TRBD1. V shed 4 bases and J 3 bases; nucleotides not matched to a gene: 7. Germline V gives CDR1 DFQATT, CDR2 SNEGSKA (reference sequence). The CDR3 has 14 residues. The CDR3 sequence: CSANQAGGYTEAFF. In nucleotides, the CDR3 is TGCAGTGCTAATCAGGCAGGGGGCTACACTGAAGCTTTCTTT.